These 17 T cell receptor beta chains were all obtained from the same sample, sequenced in a study of blood T cell repertoires in COVID-19. Using immunoSEQ multiplex PCR, the repertoire was profiled, and TCRdb retains in-frame clones only, with some absent. The table has about 210,000 clones, 65% to 85% seen once. Input material: peripheral blood. Source of these receptors: a woman aged 50 to 60 with acute or convalescent COVID-19.

The rearrangement joins TRBV27 to TRBJ1-2; 7 bases agree with TRBD1. Germline loops: CDR1 MNHEY, CDR2 SMNVEV (reference sequence). The CDR3 is 17 amino acids. Germline trimming cut 6 bases from V and 0 bases from J; bases unmatched to any gene: 13. This CDR3 reads CASRPPLTGPANYGYTF. The CDR3 bases are TGTGCCAGCAGGCCACCACTGACAGGGCCTGCTAACTATGGCTACACCTTC.

The chain employs TRBV20-1 and TRBJ2-5; D remains ambiguous. V was clipped by 3 bases and J by 0 bases, with 5 bases between them. In germline, CDR1 is DFQATT, CDR2 SNEGSKA (reference sequence). The CDR3 length is 12 residues. DNA of the CDR3: TGCAGTGCTAGTCCAGACCAAGAGACCCAGTACTTC. Translation gives CSASPDQETQYF.

The chain uses TRBV14 and TRBJ2-6; D is unresolved. This CDR3 comprises 13 residues. The V end lost 5 bases, the J end lost 0 bases, and 2 bases lay between the germline ends. The germline gives CDR1 SGHDN, CDR2 FVKESK. The CDR3 nucleotides read TGTGCCAGCAGCTACTCTGGGGCCAACGTCCTGACTTTC. Protein product: CASSYSGANVLTF.

This clone was recorded only once. V usage is TRBV5-1 and J usage is TRBJ2-7, with a tentative D call TRBD2 (5 bases). Germline V gives CDR1 SGHRS, CDR2 YFSETQ. V shed 4 bases and J shed 6 bases, with 20 bases lying between them. The length of the CDR3 is 15 residues. The CDR3 reads CASSQLLGVVSEQYF. CDR3 bases: TGCGCCAGCAGCCAGCTCTTGGGAGTCGTGAGCGAGCAGTACTTC.

V usage is TRBV19 and J usage is TRBJ1-1, with D maybe TRBD1 (6 bases). The germline V gene encodes CDR1 LNHDA and CDR2 SQIVND (reference sequence). CDR3 length equals 13 residues. V was trimmed by 4 bases and J by 5 bases, leaving 11 bases between them. The CDR3 DNA reads TGTGCCAGTAGTACCTCAGGGGATACTGAAGCTTTCTTT. Amino acid sequence: CASSTSGDTEAFF.

CDR3 protein: CASNSVVLGARDEQFF. CDR3 sequence (DNA): TGTGCCAGTAATAGTGTGGTTCTGGGGGCACGGGATGAGCAGTTCTTC. The V gene is TRBV19, the J gene TRBJ2-1; tentatively, D is TRBD1 (6 bases). The CDR3 sequence is 16 residues long. Trimming took 7 bases from V and 8 from J, leaving 24 bases between them. Germline assignment: CDR1 LNHDA and CDR2 SQIVND (reference sequence).

The rearrangement joins TRBV28 to TRBJ1-2; no firm D call. CDR3 length equals 14 residues. Germline loops: CDR1 MDHEN, CDR2 SYDVKM. V lost 2 bases and J 8 bases, leaving 15 bases between the germline ends. This CDR3 is CASSLVAGLVGYTF. CDR3 coding DNA: TGTGCCAGCAGTTTAGTGGCGGGGTTGGTGGGCTACACCTTC.

The CDR3, as DNA: TGTGCCAGCTCACACCCAGGGAGGGGGAACACTGAAGCTTTCTTT. Its protein product is CASSHPGRGNTEAFF. The gene calls are TRBV18 and TRBJ1-1; D may be TRBD1 (5 bases). Trimming removed 4 bases from V and 1 base from J, with 13 bases in between. Germline V gives CDR1 KGHSH, CDR2 LQKENI. This CDR3 is 15 amino acids long.

The genes are TRBV30 and TRBJ2-1, with 10 nucleotides matching TRBD1. This CDR3 has 18 residues. The V segment lost 1 base and the J segment 0 bases; nucleotides outside the gene matches: 9. Per germline, CDR1 GTSNPN and CDR2 SVGIG (reference sequence). As DNA, the CDR3 is TGTGCCTGGAGTGGACCCCGGGACAGGGGAAGCTCCTACAATGAGCAGTTCTTC. It translates to CAWSGPRDRGSSYNEQFF. Supplemented by reference TRBV30 and TRBJ2-1, the full variable domain reads SQTIHQWPATLVQPVGSPLSLECTVEGTSNPNLYWYRQAAGRGLQLLFYSVGIGQISSEVPQNLSASRPQDRQFILSSKKLLLSDSGFYLCAWSGPRDRGSSYNEQFFGPGTRLTVL.

This chain links TRBV2 with TRBJ2-2; 8 bases match TRBD2. CDR1 SNHLY and CDR2 FYNNEI come from the germline V gene. Trimming removed 6 bases from V and 1 base from J; junction bases left unmatched: 7. CDR3 size: 16 residues. The CDR3 region is CASSPRGGGNTGELFF. CDR3 sequence (DNA): TGTGCCAGCAGCCCTCGGGGGGGTGGGAACACCGGGGAGCTGTTTTTT.

This chain joins TRBV5-4 and TRBJ1-3; 9 positions match TRBD1. The CDR3 spans 16 residues. J was trimmed by 4 bases and V by 6 bases; bases with no gene match: 11. From germline, CDR1 is SGHNT and CDR2 YYREEE (reference sequence). CDR3 in amino acids: CASIINGTGKGNTIYF. CDR3 DNA: TGTGCCAGCATCATTAATGGGACAGGGAAAGGAAACACCATATATTTT. The variable domain in full, completed from reference TRBV5-4 and TRBJ1-3, reads ETGVTQSPTHLIKTRGQQVTLRCSSQSGHNTVSWYQQALGQGPQFIFQYYREEENGRGNFPPRFSGLQFPNYSSELNVNALELDDSALYLCASIINGTGKGNTIYFGEGSWLTVV.

This chain links TRBV2 with TRBJ2-3, with 9 bases matching TRBD2. Germline values: CDR1 SNHLY, CDR2 FYNNEI. The CDR3 extends over 14 amino acids. J lost 14 bases, V lost 7 bases, and 16 bases had no gene match. CDR3 nucleotides: TGTGCCAGCAAGTCCAGGATAGCGGGAGTCTCGCGGTATTTT. Translated: CASKSRIAGVSRYF. The full variable domain, its missing parts supplied by reference TRBV2 and TRBJ2-3, is EPEVTQTPSHQVTQMGQEVILRCVPISNHLYFYWYRQILGQKVEFLVSFYNNEISEKSEIFDDQFSVERPDGSNFTLKIRSTKLEDSAMYFCASKSRIAGVSRYFGPGTRLTVL.

The CDR3 sequence is CASSLQLDQVAGELFF. The CDR3 nucleotides are TGTGCCAGCAGCTTACAACTTGACCAGGTCGCCGGGGAGCTGTTTTTT. The chain couples TRBV7-6 to TRBJ2-2; no reliable D call. This CDR3 is 16 amino acids long. Trimming removed 2 bases from V and 6 bases from J, with 16 bases in between. Germline assignment: CDR1 SGHVS and CDR2 FNYEAQ.

This sequence joins TRBV27 and TRBJ2-6, with 11 bases aligning to TRBD2. V trimming: 7 bases; J trimming: 3 bases; junction bases outside the gene matches: 14. CDR1 and CDR2 from the germline V gene are MNHEY and SMNVEV (reference sequence). This CDR3 is 19 amino acids long. The CDR3 region is CASTSLLLAGENGANVLTF. CDR3 DNA: TGTGCCAGCACTTCCCTATTACTAGCGGGAGAGAATGGGGCCAACGTCCTGACTTTC.

This sequence joins TRBV30 and TRBJ2-7, with 10 bases fitting TRBD2. CDR3 size: 14 residues. Germline assignment: CDR1 GTSNPN and CDR2 SVGIG (reference sequence). V lost 4 bases to trimming and J lost 4 bases; unmatched junction nucleotides: 7. In nucleotides, the CDR3 is TGTGCCTGGAATCTAGCGGGAGTTGGTTACGAGCAGTACTTC. Its translation is CAWNLAGVGYEQYF.

The chain combines TRBV27 with TRBJ2-7; 11 nucleotides match TRBD2. Germline trimming cut 2 bases from V and 8 bases from J; bases unmatched to any gene: 8. Germline V CDR1 and CDR2: MNHEY, SMNVEV (reference sequence). The CDR3 length is 15 residues. CDR3 amino acids: CASSLKLAGAGKQYF. As DNA, the CDR3 is TGTGCCAGCAGTTTAAAACTAGCGGGGGCTGGAAAGCAGTACTTC.

The chain links TRBV2 to TRBJ2-3; possibly TRBD2 for D (6 bases). Germline V gives CDR1 SNHLY, CDR2 FYNNEI. The CDR3 has 15 residues. V was trimmed by 5 bases and J by 0 bases, leaving 12 bases between them. This CDR3 is CASSLSSVSTDTQYF. CDR3 DNA: TGTGCCAGCAGTTTGTCTAGCGTTAGCACAGATACGCAGTATTTT.